This T cell receptor beta chain was captured in a study of cytomegalovirus exposure and HLA in healthy donors. The study ran its PCR with 60 Vbeta and 13 Jbeta primers. Assay: immunoSEQ multiplex PCR; the TCRdb copy retains only in-frame clones and omits some. The data show about 130,000 clones, with 75% to 85% seen just once and 5.9% held by the top ten. Broader study findings: About 87% or about 30% of the time was how often most TCR beta V segments were productive, according to an earlier analysis.

Looked up from germline, CDR1 is KGHSH and CDR2 is LQKENI. The CDR3 is 13 amino acids. V gave up 0 bases and J gave up 6 bases, with 9 bases separating them. A word on this clone: Its specificity is unknown.

The specimen was PBMCs. The chain is built from TRBV18 and TRBJ2-7, with D possibly TRBD2 on 6 matching bases. This receptor was identified in a woman between 35 and 50 years old in good health and CMV-seropositive. In DNA, the CDR3 is TGTGCCAGCTCACCACCGACTAGTAGCGAGCAGTACTTC. Its translation is CASSPPTSSEQYF.